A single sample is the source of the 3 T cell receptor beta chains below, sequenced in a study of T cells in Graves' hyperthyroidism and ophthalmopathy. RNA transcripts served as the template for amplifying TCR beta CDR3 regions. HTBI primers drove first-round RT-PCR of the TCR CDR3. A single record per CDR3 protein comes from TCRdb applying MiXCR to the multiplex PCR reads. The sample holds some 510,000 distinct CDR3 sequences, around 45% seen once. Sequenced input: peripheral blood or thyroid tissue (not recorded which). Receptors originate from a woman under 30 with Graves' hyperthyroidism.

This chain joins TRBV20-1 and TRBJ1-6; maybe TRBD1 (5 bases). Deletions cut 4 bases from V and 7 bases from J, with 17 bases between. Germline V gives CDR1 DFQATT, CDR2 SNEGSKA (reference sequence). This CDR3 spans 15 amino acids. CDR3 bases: TGCAGTGCTAAAGATGTTCTACGGGGCAATTCACCCCTCCACTTT. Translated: CSAKDVLRGNSPLHF.

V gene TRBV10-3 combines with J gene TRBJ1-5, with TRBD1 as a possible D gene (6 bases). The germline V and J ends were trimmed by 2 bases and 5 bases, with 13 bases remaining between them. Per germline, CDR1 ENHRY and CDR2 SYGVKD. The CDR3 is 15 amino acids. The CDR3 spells CAISERYRDDQPQHF. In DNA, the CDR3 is TGTGCCATCAGTGAGCGATACAGGGATGATCAGCCCCAGCATTTT.

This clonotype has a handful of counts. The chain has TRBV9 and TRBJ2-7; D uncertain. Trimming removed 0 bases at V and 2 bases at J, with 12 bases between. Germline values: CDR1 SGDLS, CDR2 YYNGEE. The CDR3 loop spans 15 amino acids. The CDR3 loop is CASSVEDGMAYEQYF. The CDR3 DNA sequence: TGTGCCAGCAGCGTAGAAGATGGTATGGCCTACGAGCAGTACTTC.